The 30 T cell receptor beta chains presented below share a single source sample, sequenced in a study of T cell clonality in common variable immunodeficiency. Findings of the study overall: In common variable immunodeficiency, TCR beta chains reportedly carried fewer deletions and N-nucleotide insertions.

The table came from immunoSEQ multiplex PCR; TCRdb's copy has only in-frame clones and leaves some out. The profile covers around 21,000 clones, none occurring a single time. These receptors' antigens are unknown. The sample comprised peripheral blood mononuclear cells. These receptors were collected from a human donor with common variable immunodeficiency.

This clone was detected many times. The read gets to within 3 residues of the CDR3 end, and the germline J gene fills in the rest. The chain has TRBV2 and TRBJ1-2; maybe TRBD1 (5 bases). Germline assignment: CDR1 SNHLY and CDR2 FYNNEI. The CDR3 is 13 residues long. The CDR3 reads CASRWSSEGGYTF. Partial CDR3 DNA: TGTGCCAGCAGATGGAGCTCCGAGGGGGGC.

This clone appeared a few times. The DNA ends 3 residues before the CDR3 does, and the rest of the CDR3 is filled in from the germline J gene. The V gene is TRBV19, the J gene TRBJ2-7; 11 nucleotides line up with TRBD1. After removal of 1 base from V and 1 base from J, the junction contained 3 bases not matched to a gene. From germline, CDR1 is LNHDA and CDR2 SQIVND (reference sequence). The CDR3 is 16 residues long. The CDR3 loop reads CASSIVGTGGSYEQYF. Partial CDR3 DNA: TGTGCCAGTAGTATAGTTGGGACAGGGGGATCCTACGAG.

The table lists this clone with a few counts. The read finishes 3 residues shy of the CDR3 end, and the germline J gene is used to complete it. The V gene is TRBV19, the J gene TRBJ2-7; D is possibly TRBD2 (6 bases). The V end lost 3 bases, the J end lost 0 bases, and 18 bases lay between the germline ends. The germline V gene has CDR1 LNHDA and CDR2 SQIVND (reference sequence). This CDR3 is 17 amino acids long. The CDR3 loop reads CASSMRDRGIFSYEQYF. The part of the CDR3 DNA that was read is TGTGCCAGTAGTATGAGGGATCGCGGGATATTCTCCTACGAG.

Comment on this clone: The read ends 3 residues early relative to the CDR3; the germline J gene fills the gap. V gene TRBV6-2 or TRBV6-3 combines with J gene TRBJ1-1, with D unclear. Trimming shortened V by 0 bases and J by 0 bases, and 11 bases separated the two germline ends. CDR1 is MNHEY, CDR2 SVGEGT, per germline. The CDR3 is 16 residues long. The CDR3 bases that were read are TGTGCCAGCAGTTACTCGAGGGTGTCACTGAACACTGAA. Encoded protein: CASSYSRVSLNTE. The full CDR3 reads CASSYSRVSLNTEAFF.

This clone has a count of ten or more. From the germline J gene comes the end of the CDR3, since the read stops 3 residues before it. The V and J genes are TRBV2 and TRBJ2-1; 12 bases are shared with TRBD2. The CDR3 sequence is 13 residues long. The junction had 3 bases not matched to a gene; V was cut back by 8 bases and J by 7 bases. Per the germline V gene, CDR1 is SNHLY and CDR2 is FYNNEI. CDR3 DNA, as far as it was read: TGTGCCAGCCTCGGACTAGCGGGAAATGAG. This gives the protein CASLGLAGNE. Given in full, the CDR3 is CASLGLAGNEQFF.

To note about this clone: The CDR3 is cut off 3 residues early in the read; its end comes from the germline J gene. The chain is built from TRBV7-9 and TRBJ2-7; no firm D call. V was cut by 4 bases and J by 3 bases, with 10 bases left in between. Looked up from germline, CDR1 is SEHNR and CDR2 is FQNEAQ (reference sequence). CDR3 size: 13 residues. The CDR3 DNA, read in part, is TGTGCCAGCAGCTCAACTCTCGGCTACGAG. This codes for CASSSTLGYE. The whole CDR3 protein is CASSSTLGYEQYF.

This clone was recorded many times. Sequencing ends 3 residues short of the CDR3 end; the germline J gene provides the rest. The chain joins TRBV14 to TRBJ2-7; 8 bases match TRBD1. V was pared by 4 bases and J by 3 bases, with 5 bases of the junction left unmatched. The CDR3 length is 14 residues. The germline V gene has CDR1 SGHDN and CDR2 FVKESK. This chain's CDR3 is CASSPRTGNYEQYF. The sequenced CDR3 bases are TGTGCCAGCAGCCCCCGGACAGGGAACTACGAG.

To note about this clone: From the germline J gene comes the end of the CDR3, since the read stops 3 residues before it. The chain uses TRBV6-2 or TRBV6-3 and TRBJ2-7, with D maybe TRBD2 (5 bases). Trimming took off 2 bases at V and 6 bases at J, with 11 bases between the two ends. This CDR3 spans 13 amino acids. Germline loops: CDR1 MNHEY, CDR2 SVGEGT. This CDR3 is CASSYGLAFEQYF. Partial CDR3 DNA: TGTGCCAGCAGTTACGGGCTAGCCTTCGAG.

This clone was detected ten times or more. Compared with germline, one end of the junction differs, possibly owing to a read error. The sequence runs out 3 residues before the end of the CDR3; the remainder is reconstructed from the germline J gene. This chain connects TRBV7-6 to TRBJ2-1; the match to TRBD2 covers 10 bases. CDR1 is SGHVS, CDR2 FNYEAQ, per germline. The CDR3 has 17 residues. The CDR3 bases that were read are TGTGCCAGTAGCTTCCTCTCAACTAGCGGGACCTACAATGAG. Encoded protein: CASSFLSTSGTYNE. The whole CDR3 region reads CASSFLSTSGTYNEQFF. Variable domain in full (rest from reference TRBV7-6 and TRBJ2-1): GAGVSQSPRYKVTKRGQDVALRCDPISGHVSLYWYRQALGQGPEFLTYFNYEAQQDKSGLPNDRFSAERPEGSISTLTIQRTEQRDSAMYRCASSFLSTSGTYNEQFFGPGTRLTVL.

This clone was picked up a small number of times. The read comes to an end 3 residues before the CDR3 does, leaving the germline J gene to fill in the end. V usage is TRBV6-2 or TRBV6-3 and J usage is TRBJ2-1, with a possible D match to TRBD2 (6 bases). The V gene's germline CDR1 is MNHEY and CDR2 SVGEGT. Trimming shortened V by 6 bases and J by 5 bases, and 14 bases separated the two germline ends. This CDR3 spans 14 amino acids. CDR3 DNA, as far as it was read: TGTGCCAGCAGAGTCAGCGGGTGGAACAATGAG. It encodes CASRVSGWNNE. The complete CDR3 protein is CASRVSGWNNEQFF.

A remark on this clone: From the germline J gene comes the end of the CDR3, since the read stops 3 residues before it. The chain employs TRBV5-1 and TRBJ2-5, with D maybe TRBD1 (6 bases). There are 16 residues in the CDR3. CDR1 SGHRS and CDR2 YFSETQ come from the germline V gene. V was shortened by 0 bases and J by 5 bases, with 17 bases between the two germline ends. CDR3 amino acids: CASSLGRTVREETQYF. CDR3 DNA, as far as it was read: TGCGCCAGCAGCTTGGGGCGGACAGTTAGGGAGGAGACC. Looking up the rest from reference TRBV5-1 and TRBJ2-5 gives the full variable domain: KAGVTQTPRYLIKTRGQQVTLSCSPISGHRSVSWYQQTPGQGLQFLFEYFSETQRNKGNFPGRFSGRQFSNSRSEMNVSTLELGDSALYLCASSLGRTVREETQYFGPGTRLLVL.

Of note for this clone: The read ends 3 residues early relative to the CDR3; the germline J gene fills the gap. This chain connects TRBV2 to TRBJ1-6; 8 bases fit TRBD1. V gave up 4 bases and J gave up 12 bases; unmatched junction bases: 5. Looked up from germline, CDR1 is SNHLY and CDR2 is FYNNEI. The CDR3 extends over 13 amino acids. CDR3: CASSAGTGGPLHF. CDR3 DNA (partial): TGTGCCAGCAGTGCCGGGACAGGAGGACCC.

A note on this clone: The read ends 3 residues early relative to the CDR3; the germline J gene fills the gap. The genes are TRBV6-2 or TRBV6-3 and TRBJ2-1; 7 positions agree with TRBD2. The germline V gene encodes CDR1 MNHEY and CDR2 SVGEGT. Trimming cost V 0 bases and J 6 bases; bases outside gene matches: 5. This CDR3 has 15 amino acids. The sequenced part of the CDR3 DNA is TGTGCCAGCAGTTACTCGGGACTAACGGTCAATGAG. It encodes CASSYSGLTVNE. The entire CDR3 reads CASSYSGLTVNEQFF.

This clone was counted many times. The read finishes 3 residues shy of the CDR3 end, and the germline J gene is used to complete it. The chain couples TRBV2 to TRBJ1-1; D is undetermined. In germline, CDR1 is SNHLY, CDR2 FYNNEI. Trimming removed 5 bases at V and 0 bases at J, with 7 bases between. The CDR3 length is 13 residues. The part of the CDR3 DNA that was read is TGTGCCAGCAGTACTCACCTGAACACTGAA. It is translated as CASSTHLNTE. The whole CDR3 protein reads CASSTHLNTEAFF.

This clone has ten or more counts. The read ends 3 residues early relative to the CDR3; the germline J gene fills the gap. This chain uses TRBV5-1 with TRBJ2-4; 8 bases line up with TRBD1. This CDR3 contains 15 residues. From germline, CDR1 is SGHRS and CDR2 YFSETQ. V gave up 2 bases and J gave up 6 bases; unmatched junction bases: 7. CDR3 region: CASSLIGQGANIQYF. Incomplete CDR3 DNA: TGCGCCAGCAGCTTAATAGGGCAGGGGGCAAACATT.

About this clone: The CDR3 goes on 3 residues after the read ends, and that part is filled in from the germline J gene. This chain uses TRBV5-5 with TRBJ2-7; 8 bases match TRBD1. V was clipped by 3 bases and J by 3 bases; unmatched bases: 8. Germline CDR1 and CDR2: SGHKS and YYEKEE (reference sequence). The CDR3 has 15 amino acids. CDR3 sequence: CASSSGDTGGYEQYF. The sequenced CDR3 bases are TGTGCCAGCAGCTCCGGAGATACAGGGGGCTACGAG. The whole variable domain, filled in from reference TRBV5-5 and TRBJ2-7, reads DAGVTQSPTHLIKTRGQQVTLRCSPISGHKSVSWYQQVLGQGPQFIFQYYEKEERGRGNFPDRFSARQFPNYSSELNVNALLLGDSALYLCASSSGDTGGYEQYFGPGTRLTVT.

Ten or more counts support this clone. The CDR3 extends 3 residues past the end of the read, so its final part is completed from the germline J gene. V is TRBV7-8 and J is TRBJ1-5, with D possibly TRBD1 on 6 matching bases. Trimming cost V 1 base and J 4 bases, with 11 bases left between them. Germline values: CDR1 SGHVS, CDR2 FQNEAQ. CDR3 length equals 15 residues. The DNA read from the CDR3 is TGTGCCAGCAGCTTAGGCAGGGGCGGGAATCAGCCC. Protein: CASSLGRGGNQP. The CDR3 in full is CASSLGRGGNQPQHF.

This clone turned up a few times. The read is 3 residues too short to cover the CDR3 end, so that end is filled in from the germline J gene. The V call is TRBV7-9, the J call TRBJ1-1, with TRBD1 identical over 8 bases. With V trimmed by 4 bases and J by 0 bases, 4 bases remained unmatched. This CDR3 comprises 15 residues. The germline gives CDR1 SEHNR, CDR2 FQNEAQ (reference sequence). CDR3 loop: CASSYRQGMNTEAFF. The sequenced CDR3 bases are TGTGCCAGCAGCTATCGACAGGGGATGAACACTGAA.

This clone was picked up a small number of times. The CDR3 is cut off 3 residues early in the read; its end comes from the germline J gene. The chain uses TRBV5-1 and TRBJ2-7; D gene unclear. There are 15 residues in the CDR3. Trimming left V 0 bases short and J 0 bases short, with 10 bases between. Germline lookup yields CDR1 SGHRS and CDR2 YFSETQ. CDR3 loop: CASSLVAATSYEQYF. Incomplete CDR3 DNA: TGCGCCAGCAGCTTGGTTGCAGCGACCTCCTACGAG.

In its sample, this clone was seen many times. The read ends 3 residues before the CDR3 terminus; that terminus is restored from the germline J gene. V is TRBV28 and J is TRBJ1-2; D is undetermined. CDR1 is MDHEN, CDR2 SYDVKM, per germline. The CDR3 length is 13 residues. CDR3 bases read: TGTGCCAGCAGTTTATCCTTGAAGCGGGGC. Amino acids: CASSLSLKRG. The full CDR3 is CASSLSLKRGYTF.

This clone appeared many times. The read terminates 3 residues ahead of where the CDR3 ends, so the germline J gene completes it. The chain joins TRBV12-5 to TRBJ1-1; TRBD1 might be the D (6 bases). The CDR3 covers 12 residues. V was clipped by 8 bases and J by 6 bases, with 13 bases between them. Germline loops: CDR1 LGHNT, CDR2 FRNRAP. The CDR3 sequence is CASQGMKAEAFF. The DNA read from the CDR3 is TGTGCTAGTCAGGGGATGAAGGCTGAA.

Regarding this clone: The CDR3 end falls 3 residues outside the read, so it is completed with the germline J gene. The J gene is TRBJ2-2, the V gene TRBV7-6; 8 bases are a match to TRBD2. This CDR3 is 15 amino acids long. Germline loops: CDR1 SGHVS, CDR2 FNYEAQ. J gave up 6 bases and V 5 bases, and 8 bases lay outside the gene matches. The sequenced part of the CDR3 DNA is TGTGCCAGCAGCCTTCGACTAGCGAGGGCCGGGGAG. Its protein product is CASSLRLARAGE. The entire CDR3 sequence reads CASSLRLARAGELFF.

This clone occurred a few times. The read ends 3 residues before the CDR3 terminus; that terminus is restored from the germline J gene. The rearrangement uses TRBV2 and TRBJ1-2; 9 positions agree with TRBD1. Germline CDR1 reads SNHLY; CDR2 reads FYNNEI. This CDR3 is built from 12 residues. V trimming: 6 bases; J trimming: 6 bases; junction bases outside the gene matches: 2. The covered CDR3 bases are TGTGCCAGCAGGGGACAGGGACATGGC. It specifies CASRGQGHG. The full CDR3 is CASRGQGHGYTF.

This clone was observed a handful of times. From the germline J gene comes the end of the CDR3, since the read stops 3 residues before it. This sequence joins TRBV18 and TRBJ2-7, with 7 bases that match TRBD1. The CDR3 runs 12 residues. V gave up 3 bases and J gave up 5 bases; unmatched junction bases: 1. Germline CDR1 reads KGHSH; CDR2 reads LQKENI. This chain's CDR3 is CASSPTGNEQYF. The DNA read from the CDR3 is TGTGCCAGCTCACCGACAGGGAACGAG.

This clone was counted at least ten times. The read gets to within 3 residues of the CDR3 end, and the germline J gene fills in the rest. The chain is built from TRBV6-2 or TRBV6-3 and TRBJ1-6; the D gene is possibly TRBD1 (6 bases). The CDR3 sequence is 12 residues long. In germline, CDR1 is MNHEY, CDR2 SVGEGT. CDR3: CASTEQGNPLHF. The DNA read from the CDR3 is TGTGCCAGCACTGAACAGGGTAATCCC.

Concerning this clone itself: Coverage ceases 3 residues before the CDR3 finishes, and the germline J gene fills in the end. This chain uses TRBV7-9 with TRBJ1-2, with 9 bases fitting TRBD1. Germline V gene data show CDR1 as SEHNR and CDR2 as FQNEAQ (reference sequence). This CDR3 is 12 amino acids long. The CDR3 loop reads CASSPTGGGYTF. The CDR3 DNA, read in part, is TGTGCCAGCAGCCCGACAGGGGGAGGC.

Worth noting for this clone: The read terminates 3 residues ahead of where the CDR3 ends, so the germline J gene completes it. This chain connects TRBV11-3 to TRBJ2-1; 8 bases are a match to TRBD1. The V segment lost 0 bases and the J segment 4 bases; nucleotides outside the gene matches: 2. Germline assignment: CDR1 SGHNT and CDR2 YENEEA. CDR3 length: 15 amino acids. The CDR3 region is CASSLDRGLYNEQFF. CDR3 DNA (partial): TGTGCCAGCAGCTTAGACAGGGGGCTATACAATGAG.

This clone was found many times. With the read ending 3 residues before the CDR3 end, the germline J gene is used to fill in that end. V gene TRBV19 combines with J gene TRBJ2-2, with D perhaps TRBD2 (7 bases). Germline V gives CDR1 LNHDA, CDR2 SQIVND (reference sequence). V was shortened by 3 bases and J by 6 bases, with 11 bases between the two germline ends. The CDR3 is made up of 14 amino acids. CDR3 in amino acids: CASSMGGGSGELFF. CDR3 DNA (partial): TGTGCCAGTAGTATGGGAGGGGGATCCGGGGAG.

The sequenced CDR3 bases are TGTGCCAGCAGTACCGACAGGGGCTACGAG. It translates to CASSTDRGYE. The complete CDR3 reads CASSTDRGYEQYF. V is TRBV7-3 and J is TRBJ2-7; 8 bases match TRBD1. The read terminates 3 residues before the CDR3 end, so the remaining end is supplied by the germline J gene. Germline V gene lookup returns CDR1 SGHTA and CDR2 FQGTGA. Unmatched junction bases numbered 4, after V lost 6 bases and J lost 3 bases. The CDR3 sequence is 13 residues long.

This clone was recorded at least ten times. The read stops 3 residues short of the end of the CDR3; the missing end is completed from the germline J gene. This chain connects TRBV10-3 to TRBJ2-5; possibly TRBD2 for D (6 bases). V lost 10 bases and J lost 2, with 14 bases in between. The CDR3 runs to 13 residues. In germline, CDR1 is ENHRY, CDR2 SYGVKD. The CDR3 sequence is CATMAGPQETQYF. The CDR3 bases that were read are TGTGCCACCATGGCGGGGCCACAAGAGACC.